The clone carrying this TCR beta chain was seen a handful of times. The antigen is undetermined. This specimen belongs to a study of Graves' ophthalmopathy and Graves' hyperthyroidism. Study-level results: In blood appeared most of the expanded thyroid clonotypes whose frequency exceeded 0.001.

The CDR3 length is 15 residues. CDR1 is SGHVS and CDR2 is FNYEAQ in the germline V gene. Trimming cost V 5 bases and J 3 bases, with 13 bases left between them. Scientists amplified the TCR beta CDR3 regions from RNA transcripts. Second-round multiplex PCR came after first-round RT-PCR with HTBI primers. TCRdb re-called the multiplex PCR reads with MiXCR, one entry per CDR3 protein. This table has about 740,000 distinct CDR3 sequences, 35% to 50% appearing once. The V gene is TRBV7-6, the J gene TRBJ2-2; D gene unclear. Sequences were obtained from peripheral blood. This TCR was sampled from an adult man with Graves' ophthalmopathy. The CDR3 region is CASSATNSDTGELFF. CDR3 nucleotides: TGTGCCAGCAGCGCCACGAATTCGGACACCGGGGAGCTGTTTTTT.